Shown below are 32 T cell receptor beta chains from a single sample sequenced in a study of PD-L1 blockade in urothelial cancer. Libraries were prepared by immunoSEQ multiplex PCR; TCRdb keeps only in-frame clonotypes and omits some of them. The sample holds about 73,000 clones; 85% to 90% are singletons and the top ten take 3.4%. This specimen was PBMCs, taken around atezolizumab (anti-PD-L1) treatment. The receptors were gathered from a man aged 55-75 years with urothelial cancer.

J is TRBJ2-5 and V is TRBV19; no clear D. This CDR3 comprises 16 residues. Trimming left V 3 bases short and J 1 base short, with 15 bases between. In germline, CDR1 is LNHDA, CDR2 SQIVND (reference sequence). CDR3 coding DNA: TGTGCCAGTAGTATTTCGTCGCTAACAGCCCAAGAGACCCAGTACTTC. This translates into CASSISSLTAQETQYF.

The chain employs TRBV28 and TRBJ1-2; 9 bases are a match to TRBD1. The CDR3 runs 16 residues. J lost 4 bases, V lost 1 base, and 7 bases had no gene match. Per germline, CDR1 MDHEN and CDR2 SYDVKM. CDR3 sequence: CASSLFPGQGPYGYTF. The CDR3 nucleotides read TGTGCCAGCAGTTTATTTCCCGGACAGGGGCCCTATGGCTACACCTTC.

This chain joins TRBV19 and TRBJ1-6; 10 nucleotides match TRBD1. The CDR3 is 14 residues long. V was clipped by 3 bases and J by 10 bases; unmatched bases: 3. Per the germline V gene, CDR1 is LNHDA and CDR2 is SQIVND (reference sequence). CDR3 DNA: TGTGCCAGTAGTATTCGGGGACAGGGGTCACCCCTCCACTTT. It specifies CASSIRGQGSPLHF. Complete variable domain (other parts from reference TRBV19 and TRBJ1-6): DGGITQSPKYLFRKEGQNVTLSCEQNLNHDAMYWYRQDPGQGLRLIYYSQIVNDFQKGDIAEGYSVSREKKESFPLTVTSAQKNPTAFYLCASSIRGQGSPLHFGNGTRLTVT.

CDR3 amino acids: CASSPTVVHSGRNEQFF. The CDR3 nucleotides read TGTGCCAGCAGTCCGACAGTGGTTCATAGCGGGAGGAATGAGCAGTTCTTC. This chain connects TRBV27 to TRBJ2-1; 10 bases map to TRBD2. The length of the CDR3 is 17 residues. V shed 5 bases, J shed 7 bases, and the junction held 14 bases outside the gene matches. Germline V gene lookup returns CDR1 MNHEY and CDR2 SMNVEV (reference sequence).

CDR3 sequence (DNA): TGTGCCAGCAGCTTAGCGTTTCAGGGAACCTACGAGCAGTACTTC. Protein: CASSLAFQGTYEQYF. The V and J genes are TRBV7-2 and TRBJ2-7, with a weak D call TRBD1 (5 bases). Germline V gene data show CDR1 as SGHTA and CDR2 as FQGNSA. This CDR3 has 15 residues. Trimming took 0 bases from V and 2 from J, leaving 11 bases between them.

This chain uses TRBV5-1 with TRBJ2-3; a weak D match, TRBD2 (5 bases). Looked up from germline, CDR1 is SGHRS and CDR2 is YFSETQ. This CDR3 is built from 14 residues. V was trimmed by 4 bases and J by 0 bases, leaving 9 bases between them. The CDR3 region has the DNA TGCGCCAGCAGCCCGGACTTAAGCACAGATACGCAGTATTTT. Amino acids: CASSPDLSTDTQYF.

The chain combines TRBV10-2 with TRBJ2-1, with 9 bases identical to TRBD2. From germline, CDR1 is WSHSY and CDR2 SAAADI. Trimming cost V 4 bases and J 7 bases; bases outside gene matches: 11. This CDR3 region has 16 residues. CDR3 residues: CASSGPWREGDNEQFF. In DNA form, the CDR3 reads TGCGCCAGCAGTGGTCCATGGCGGGAGGGTGATAATGAGCAGTTCTTC.

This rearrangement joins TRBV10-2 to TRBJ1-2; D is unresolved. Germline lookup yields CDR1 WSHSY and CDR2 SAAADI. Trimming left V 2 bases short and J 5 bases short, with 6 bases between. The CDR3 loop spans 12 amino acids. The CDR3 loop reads CASSEGLYGYTF. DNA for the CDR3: TGCGCCAGCAGTGAGGGGCTATATGGCTACACCTTC.

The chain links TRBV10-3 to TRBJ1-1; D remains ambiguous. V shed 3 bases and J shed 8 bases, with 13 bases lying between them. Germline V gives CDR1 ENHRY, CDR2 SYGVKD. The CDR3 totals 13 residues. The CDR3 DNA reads TGTGCCATCAGTGACTACATCAGCGCGGAAGCTTTCTTT. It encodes CAISDYISAEAFF.

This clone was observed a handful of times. CDR3 nucleotide sequence: TGTGCCAGCAGTTTTATCGGCGACAGGGACCATCAGCCCCAGCATTTT. Its protein is CASSFIGDRDHQPQHF. This chain connects TRBV28 to TRBJ1-5; the match to TRBD1 covers 7 bases. Per germline, CDR1 MDHEN and CDR2 SYDVKM. CDR3 length equals 16 residues. The V gene end was trimmed by 3 bases and the J gene end by 5 bases; junction bases not matched to a gene: 10.

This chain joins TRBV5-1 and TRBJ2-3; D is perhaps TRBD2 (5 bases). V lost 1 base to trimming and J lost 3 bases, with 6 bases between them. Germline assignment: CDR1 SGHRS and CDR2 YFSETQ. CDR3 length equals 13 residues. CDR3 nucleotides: TGCGCCAGCAGCTTGACGGGGACAGATACGCAGTATTTT. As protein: CASSLTGTDTQYF.

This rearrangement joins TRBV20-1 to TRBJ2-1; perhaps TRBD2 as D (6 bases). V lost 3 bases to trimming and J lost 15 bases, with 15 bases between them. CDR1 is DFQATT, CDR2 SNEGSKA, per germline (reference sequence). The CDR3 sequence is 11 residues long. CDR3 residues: CSASGPMGGFF. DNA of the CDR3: TGCAGTGCTAGCGGGCCGATGGGGGGGTTCTTC.

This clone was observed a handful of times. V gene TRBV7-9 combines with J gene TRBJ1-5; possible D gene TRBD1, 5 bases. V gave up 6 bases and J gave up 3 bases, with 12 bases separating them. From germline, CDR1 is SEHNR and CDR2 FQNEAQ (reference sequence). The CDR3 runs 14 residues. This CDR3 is CASREGQDNQPQHF. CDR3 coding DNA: TGTGCCAGCAGGGAAGGACAAGACAATCAGCCCCAGCATTTT.

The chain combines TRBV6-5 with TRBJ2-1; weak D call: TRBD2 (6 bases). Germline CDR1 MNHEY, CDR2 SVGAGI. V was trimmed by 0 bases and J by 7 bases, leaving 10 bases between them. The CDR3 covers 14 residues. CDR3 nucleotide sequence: TGTGCCAGCAGTTACTCGGACTATAAGAATGAGCAGTTCTTC. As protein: CASSYSDYKNEQFF.

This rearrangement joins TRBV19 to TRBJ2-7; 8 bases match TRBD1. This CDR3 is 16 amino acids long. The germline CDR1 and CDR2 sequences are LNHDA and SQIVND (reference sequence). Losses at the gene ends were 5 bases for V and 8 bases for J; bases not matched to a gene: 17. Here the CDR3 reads CASSDSGAGGGKKQYF. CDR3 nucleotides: TGTGCCAGTAGTGACTCAGGCGCAGGGGGCGGAAAGAAGCAGTACTTC.

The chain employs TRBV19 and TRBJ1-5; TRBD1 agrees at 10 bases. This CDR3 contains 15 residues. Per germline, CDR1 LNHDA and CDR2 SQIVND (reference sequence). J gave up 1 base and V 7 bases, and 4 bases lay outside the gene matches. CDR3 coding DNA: TGTGCCAGTATCGCGGACAGGGGGAGCAATCAGCCCCAGCATTTT. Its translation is CASIADRGSNQPQHF.

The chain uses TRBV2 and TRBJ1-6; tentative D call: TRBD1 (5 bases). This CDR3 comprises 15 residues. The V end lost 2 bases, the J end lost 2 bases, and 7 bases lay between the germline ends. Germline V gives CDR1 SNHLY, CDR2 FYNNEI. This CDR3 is CASSERGTYNSPLHF. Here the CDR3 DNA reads TGTGCCAGCAGTGAAAGGGGAACCTATAATTCACCCCTCCACTTT.

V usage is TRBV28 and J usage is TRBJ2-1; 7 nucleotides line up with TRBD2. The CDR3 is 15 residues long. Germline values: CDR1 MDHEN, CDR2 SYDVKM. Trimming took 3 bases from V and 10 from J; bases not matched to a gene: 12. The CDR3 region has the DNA TGTGCCAGCAGTTTTGGATCGGGGAGGGATCGGGAGCAGTTCTTC. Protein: CASSFGSGRDREQFF.

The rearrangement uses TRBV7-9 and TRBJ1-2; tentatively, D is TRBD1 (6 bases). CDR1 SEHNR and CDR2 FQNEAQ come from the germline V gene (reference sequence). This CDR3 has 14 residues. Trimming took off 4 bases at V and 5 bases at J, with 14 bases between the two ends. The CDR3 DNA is TGTGCCAGCAGCTCCGAACAGGGTACTTATGGCTACACCTTC. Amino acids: CASSSEQGTYGYTF.

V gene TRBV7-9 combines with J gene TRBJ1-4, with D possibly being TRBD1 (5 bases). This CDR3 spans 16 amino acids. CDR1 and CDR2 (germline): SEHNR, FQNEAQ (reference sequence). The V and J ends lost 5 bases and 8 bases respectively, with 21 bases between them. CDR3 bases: TGTGCCAGCAGCCCCACCGATTTGGGGGGAAGCGAAAAACTGTTTTTT. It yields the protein CASSPTDLGGSEKLFF. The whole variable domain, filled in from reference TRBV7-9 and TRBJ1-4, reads DTGVSQNPRHKITKRGQNVTFRCDPISEHNRLYWYRQTLGQGPEFLTYFQNEAQLEKSRLLSDRFSAERPKGSFSTLEIQRTEQGDSAMYLCASSPTDLGGSEKLFFGSGTQLSVL.

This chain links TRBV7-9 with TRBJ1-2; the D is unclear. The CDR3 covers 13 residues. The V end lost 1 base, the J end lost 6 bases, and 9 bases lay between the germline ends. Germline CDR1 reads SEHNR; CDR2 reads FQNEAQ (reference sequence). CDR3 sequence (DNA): TGTGCCAGCAGCTTAGTTAACGGGGATGGCTACACCTTC. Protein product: CASSLVNGDGYTF.

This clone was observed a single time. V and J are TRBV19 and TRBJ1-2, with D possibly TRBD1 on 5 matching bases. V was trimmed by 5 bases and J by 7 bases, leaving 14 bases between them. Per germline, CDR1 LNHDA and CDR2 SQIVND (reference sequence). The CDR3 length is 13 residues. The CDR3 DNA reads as TGTGCCAGTAGTTCCGGGACTCCAATTGGCTACACCTTC. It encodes CASSSGTPIGYTF. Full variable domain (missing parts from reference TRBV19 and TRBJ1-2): DGGITQSPKYLFRKEGQNVTLSCEQNLNHDAMYWYRQDPGQGLRLIYYSQIVNDFQKGDIAEGYSVSREKKESFPLTVTSAQKNPTAFYLCASSSGTPIGYTFGSGTRLTVV.

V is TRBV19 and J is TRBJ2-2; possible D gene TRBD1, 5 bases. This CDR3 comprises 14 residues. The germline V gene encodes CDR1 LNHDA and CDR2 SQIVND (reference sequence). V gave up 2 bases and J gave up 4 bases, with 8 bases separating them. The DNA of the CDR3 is TGTGCCAGTAGTATACTCCAGGGCACCGGGGAGCTGTTTTTT. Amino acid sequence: CASSILQGTGELFF. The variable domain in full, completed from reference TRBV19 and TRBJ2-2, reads DGGITQSPKYLFRKEGQNVTLSCEQNLNHDAMYWYRQDPGQGLRLIYYSQIVNDFQKGDIAEGYSVSREKKESFPLTVTSAQKNPTAFYLCASSILQGTGELFFGEGSRLTVL.

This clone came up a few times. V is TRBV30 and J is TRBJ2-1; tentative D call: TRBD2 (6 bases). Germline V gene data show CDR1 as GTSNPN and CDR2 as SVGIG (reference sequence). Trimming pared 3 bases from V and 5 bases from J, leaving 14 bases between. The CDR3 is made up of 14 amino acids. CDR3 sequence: CAWRRAGIDNEQFF. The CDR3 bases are TGTGCCTGGAGACGGGCGGGAATTGACAATGAGCAGTTCTTC. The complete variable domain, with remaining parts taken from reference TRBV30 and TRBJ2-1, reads SQTIHQWPATLVQPVGSPLSLECTVEGTSNPNLYWYRQAAGRGLQLLFYSVGIGQISSEVPQNLSASRPQDRQFILSSKKLLLSDSGFYLCAWRRAGIDNEQFFGPGTRLTVL.

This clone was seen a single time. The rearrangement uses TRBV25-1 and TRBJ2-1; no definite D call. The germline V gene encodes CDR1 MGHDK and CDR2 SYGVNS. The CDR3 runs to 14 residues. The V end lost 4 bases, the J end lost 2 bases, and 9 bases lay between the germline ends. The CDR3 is CASSVPGAYNEQFF. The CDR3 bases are TGTGCCAGCAGTGTGCCAGGTGCCTACAATGAGCAGTTCTTC.

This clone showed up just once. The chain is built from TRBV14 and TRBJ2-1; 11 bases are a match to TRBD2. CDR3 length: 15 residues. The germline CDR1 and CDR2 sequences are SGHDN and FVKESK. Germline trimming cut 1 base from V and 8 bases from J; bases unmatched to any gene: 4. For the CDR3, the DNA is TGTGCCAGCAGCCAAGGTAGCGGGAGGGCCCATGAGCAGTTCTTC. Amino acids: CASSQGSGRAHEQFF.

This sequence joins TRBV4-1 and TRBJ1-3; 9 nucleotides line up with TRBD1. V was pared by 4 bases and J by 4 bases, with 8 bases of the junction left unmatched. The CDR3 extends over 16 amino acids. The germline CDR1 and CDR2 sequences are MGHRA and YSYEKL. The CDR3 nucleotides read TGCGCCAGCAGCCGAACAGGGACAGGGCCCGGAAACACCATATATTTT. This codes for CASSRTGTGPGNTIYF.

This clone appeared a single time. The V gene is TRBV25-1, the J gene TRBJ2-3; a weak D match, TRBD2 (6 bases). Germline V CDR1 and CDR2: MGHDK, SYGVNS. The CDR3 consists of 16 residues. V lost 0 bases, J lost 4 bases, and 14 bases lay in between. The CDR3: CASSEYITGVADTQYF. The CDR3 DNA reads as TGTGCCAGCAGTGAATATATTACGGGGGTGGCAGATACGCAGTATTTT.

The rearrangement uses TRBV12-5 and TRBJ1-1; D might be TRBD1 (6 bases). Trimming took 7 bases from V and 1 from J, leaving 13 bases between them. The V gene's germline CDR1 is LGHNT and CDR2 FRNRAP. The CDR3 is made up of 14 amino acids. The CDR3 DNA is TGTGCTAGTGTTCCGACAGGATGGAACACTGAAGCTTTCTTT. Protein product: CASVPTGWNTEAFF.

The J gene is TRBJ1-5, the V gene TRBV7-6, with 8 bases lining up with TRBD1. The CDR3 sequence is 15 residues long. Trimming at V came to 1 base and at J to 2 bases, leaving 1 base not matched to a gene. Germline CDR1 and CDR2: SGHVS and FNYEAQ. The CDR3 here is CASSLGGQGNQPQHF. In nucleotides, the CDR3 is TGTGCCAGCAGCTTAGGGGGACAGGGCAATCAGCCCCAGCATTTT.

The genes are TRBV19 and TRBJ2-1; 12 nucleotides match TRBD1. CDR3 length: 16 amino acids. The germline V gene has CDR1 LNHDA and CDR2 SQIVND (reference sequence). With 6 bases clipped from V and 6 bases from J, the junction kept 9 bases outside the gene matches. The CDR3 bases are TGTGCCAGTAGCCCCACCCGGGACAGGGGGCCCAATGAGCAGTTCTTC. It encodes CASSPTRDRGPNEQFF.

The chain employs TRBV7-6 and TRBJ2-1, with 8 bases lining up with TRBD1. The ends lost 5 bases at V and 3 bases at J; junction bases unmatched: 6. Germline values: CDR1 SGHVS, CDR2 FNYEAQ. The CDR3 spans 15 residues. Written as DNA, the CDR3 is TGTGCCAGCAGCCCTGGACAGGGAGTCTACAATGAGCAGTTCTTC. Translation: CASSPGQGVYNEQFF.